This TCR beta chain was captured in a study of early T cells in non-severe SARS-CoV-2 infection. Looking at the study overall: Unpaired chains resulted from sequencing bulk RNA of unsorted whole blood. General observations from the study: There was a bias toward anti-spike CD8 responses in VDJdb matching, which missed private and CD4 specificities.

This clonotype showed up just a few times. Antigen: not known. Germline CDR1 is SGHRS and CDR2 is YFSETQ. This CDR3 contains 16 residues. V lost 3 bases, J lost 2 bases, and 18 bases lay in between. Individual cDNA molecules carried attached unique molecular identifiers. Using its own MiXCR run on the 5' RACE reads, TCRdb lists one record per CDR3 protein. This repertoire shows around 68,000 distinct CDR3 sequences, around an eighth found once; its top ten account for around 1.5%. The source is an adult who was a healthcare worker with PCR-confirmed SARS-CoV-2 infection or an uninfected control (not recorded which). The V and J genes are TRBV5-1 and TRBJ2-7; D not certain. This specimen consisted of whole blood, obtained at baseline. The CDR3 DNA is TGCGCCAGCAGCTCCCTCGAGGCAGCAGACACCTACGAGCAGTACTTC. Translation: CASSSLEAADTYEQYF.